This T cell receptor (beta chain) was recovered during a study of blood T cell repertoires in COVID-19. Study-level background: Both acute and convalescent COVID-19 samples were obtained from the United States, Italy and Spain. T cells, B-cell-depleted T cells, or PBMCs supplied cDNA or gDNA.

Methods used by the authors: Scientists estimated how many nucleated cells there were by amplifying reference gene primers. Measured with immunoSEQ multiplex PCR; TCRdb has only the in-frame clones, and not every one. The V and J calls and clone size come from that table; D and trimming were worked out from the DNA. The data show about 120,000 clones, about 80% seen once. The CDR3 spans 15 residues. Germline V gene data show CDR1 as SGHDT and CDR2 as YYEEEE. V gave up 0 bases and J gave up 4 bases, with 13 bases separating them. The material sequenced was peripheral blood. The sequence derives from a man between 65 and 79 years old with active or convalescent COVID-19. J is TRBJ1-2 and V is TRBV5-6; D gene ambiguous. CDR3 DNA sequence: TGTGCCAGCAGCTTGGAAGGAAGAAGCGGCTATGGCTACACCTTC. Protein: CASSLEGRSGYGYTF. The full variable domain, with the rest looked up from reference TRBV5-6 and TRBJ1-2, is DAGVTQSPTHLIKTRGQQVTLRCSPKSGHDTVSWYQQALGQGPQFIFQYYEEEERQRGNFPDRFSGHQFPNYSSELNVNALLLGDSALYLCASSLEGRSGYGYTFGSGTRLTVV.